This T cell receptor (beta chain) was captured in a study of blood T cell repertoires in COVID-19. Across the study: The origin of the acute and convalescent COVID-19 samples was the United States, Italy and Spain. Sources were T cells, B-cell-depleted T cells, or PBMCs; the material itself was cDNA or gDNA.

Per the study methods: Reference gene primers were amplified, and this amplification served to estimate nucleated cell counts. Method: immunoSEQ multiplex PCR; TCRdb's copy keeps in-frame clones and lacks some. V and J calls and clone size are those listed in that table; D and trimming were worked out from the DNA. The table shows roughly 46,000 clones, with more than 75% occurring only once. This CDR3 spans 15 amino acids. V was clipped by 0 bases and J by 2 bases, with 10 bases between them. Germline assignment: CDR1 LNHNV and CDR2 YYDKDF (reference sequence). The receptor's source is a man in his fifties or sixties with active COVID-19. The sequencing input was peripheral blood. The genes are TRBV15 and TRBJ2-5; weak D call: TRBD2 (6 bases). The CDR3 spells CATSRDYGTQETQYF. CDR3 DNA: TGTGCCACCAGCAGAGATTATGGGACTCAAGAGACCCAGTACTTC. The whole variable domain, remainder taken from reference TRBV15 and TRBJ2-5, is DAMVIQNPRYQVTQFGKPVTLSCSQTLNHNVMYWYQQKSSQAPKLLFHYYDKDFNNEADTPDNFQSRRPNTSFCFLDIRSPGLGDTAMYLCATSRDYGTQETQYFGPGTRLLVL.